The source of this T cell receptor beta chain is a study of shared clonotypes between healthy human individuals. This clone was seen a few times. Different DNA sequences within this sample yield the same CDR3. The method was immunoSEQ multiplex PCR; TCRdb's version includes in-frame clones alone and lacks a portion of them. This table holds nearly 750,000 clones, over 60% found once. This CDR3 is built from 14 residues. The germline CDR1 and CDR2 sequences are SGHRS and YFSETQ. V gave up 4 bases and J gave up 7 bases, with 15 bases separating them. The receptor's source is a woman aged 30 to 39 in good health. The rearrangement links TRBV5-1 to TRBJ2-1, with a tentative D call TRBD2 (6 bases). Sequencing used memory CD4+ T cells sorted from blood. The subset was: CD45RA-negative fraction. The CDR3 region is CASSPGTAGNEQFF. The CDR3 coding sequence is TGCGCCAGCAGCCCGGGGACCGCGGGGAATGAGCAGTTCTTC.